The table lists the clone carrying this TCR beta chain with a count of one. Its antigen is undetermined. The sample comes from a study of neoadjuvant anti-PD-1 for oral cavity cancer. General study points: Non-responders to neoadjuvant nivolumab had significantly more clonal PBMC T cells than responders. Higher pretreatment blood Treg/Th17 ratios correlated with higher pretreatment blood and lower post-treatment tumor TCRbeta clonality.

Time point noted: after neoadjuvant nivolumab, at surgical resection. This CDR3 spans 15 amino acids. V lost 6 bases to trimming and J lost 4 bases, with 16 bases between them. The germline gives CDR1 MNHNY, CDR2 SVGAGI (reference sequence). Assay: immunoSEQ multiplex PCR; the TCRdb copy retains only in-frame clones and omits some. The sample lists 6,000 to 10,000 clones; 62% were seen once. Sequencing used PBMCs, obtained after nivolumab (anti-PD-1) treatment. This sequence joins TRBV6-6 and TRBJ1-5; D remains ambiguous. The clonotype was recovered from a person between 35 and 79 years old with oral cavity squamous cell carcinoma. Here the CDR3 reads CASSPGSGLNQPQHF. The CDR3, as DNA: TGTGCCAGCAGCCCTGGGAGCGGGTTAAATCAGCCCCAGCATTTT.